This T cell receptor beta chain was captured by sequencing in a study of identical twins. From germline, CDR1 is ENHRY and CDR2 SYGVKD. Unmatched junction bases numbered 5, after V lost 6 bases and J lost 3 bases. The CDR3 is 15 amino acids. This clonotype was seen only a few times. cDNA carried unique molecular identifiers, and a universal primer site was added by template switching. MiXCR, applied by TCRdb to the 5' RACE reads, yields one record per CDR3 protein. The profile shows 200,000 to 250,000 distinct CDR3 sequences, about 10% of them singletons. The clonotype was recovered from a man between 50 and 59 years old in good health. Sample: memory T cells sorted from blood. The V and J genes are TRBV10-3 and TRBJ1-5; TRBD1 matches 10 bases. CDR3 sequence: CAISTGQGSNQPQHF. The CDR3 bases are TGTGCCATCAGCACGGGACAGGGGTCCAATCAGCCCCAGCATTTT.